This T cell receptor (beta chain) derives from a study of glioma-infiltrating T cells after dendritic cell vaccination. On the study more broadly: Treatment, given 2003 to 2012, was autologous tumor lysate-pulsed dendritic cell vaccination. General observations from the study: Few patients contributed both blood and tumor specimens. Patients with more pretreatment TILs had longer time to progression and survival.

Time point described: after dendritic cell vaccination, including at tumor progression/relapse. CDR1 and CDR2 (germline): SGHNT, YYREEE (reference sequence). The V gene end was trimmed by 2 bases and the J gene end by 5 bases; junction bases not matched to a gene: 7. This CDR3 comprises 15 residues. Details on this clone: The antigen is unknown.

Only in-frame clones appear in the TCRdb table, and some are missing; sequencing was by immunoSEQ multiplex PCR. The data show 100,000 or so clones, around 89% seen once. The sequence was obtained from a human donor with glioblastoma. The sequencing here drew on blood, taken after dendritic cell vaccination. This chain joins TRBV5-4 and TRBJ2-5; TRBD1 aligns across 9 bases. The CDR3 protein is CASSLKTGGAETQYF. In DNA, the CDR3 is TGTGCCAGCAGCTTAAAGACAGGGGGGGCGGAGACCCAGTACTTC.